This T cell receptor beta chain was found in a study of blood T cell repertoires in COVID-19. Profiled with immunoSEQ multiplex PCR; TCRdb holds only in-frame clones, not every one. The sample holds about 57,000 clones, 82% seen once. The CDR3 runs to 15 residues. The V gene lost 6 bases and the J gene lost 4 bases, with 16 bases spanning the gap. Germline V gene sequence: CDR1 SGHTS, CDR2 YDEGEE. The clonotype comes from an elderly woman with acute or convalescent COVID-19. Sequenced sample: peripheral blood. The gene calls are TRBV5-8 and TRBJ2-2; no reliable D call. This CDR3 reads CASNWPGFSTGELFF. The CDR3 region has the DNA TGTGCCAGCAACTGGCCAGGTTTTAGCACCGGGGAGCTGTTTTTT.